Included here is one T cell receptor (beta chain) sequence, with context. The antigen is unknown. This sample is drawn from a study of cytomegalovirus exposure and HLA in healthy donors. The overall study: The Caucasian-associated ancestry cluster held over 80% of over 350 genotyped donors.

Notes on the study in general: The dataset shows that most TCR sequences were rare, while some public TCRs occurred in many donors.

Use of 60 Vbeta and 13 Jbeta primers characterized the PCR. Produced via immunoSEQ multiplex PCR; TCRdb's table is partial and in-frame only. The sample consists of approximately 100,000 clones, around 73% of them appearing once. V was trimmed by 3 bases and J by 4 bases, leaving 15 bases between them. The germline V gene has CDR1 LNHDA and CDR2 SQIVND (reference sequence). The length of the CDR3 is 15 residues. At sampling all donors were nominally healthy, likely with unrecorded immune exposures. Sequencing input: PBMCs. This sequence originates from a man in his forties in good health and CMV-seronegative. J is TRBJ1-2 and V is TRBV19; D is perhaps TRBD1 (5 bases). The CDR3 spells CASSMAGPSAYGYTF. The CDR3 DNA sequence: TGTGCCAGTAGTATGGCAGGGCCCTCCGCCTATGGCTACACCTTC.